This passage covers 26 T cell receptor beta chains from one sample sequenced in a study of blood T cell repertoires in COVID-19. The method was immunoSEQ multiplex PCR; TCRdb's version includes in-frame clones alone and lacks a portion of them. The table shows some 340,000 clones, with 90% occurring only once. What was sequenced was PBMCs or T cells enriched from blood (not recorded which). Receptor source: a woman in her twenties or thirties who had been exposed to COVID-19.

This clone was observed a few times. The V and J genes are TRBV7-2 and TRBJ2-1; maybe TRBD1 (6 bases). The germline CDR1 and CDR2 sequences are SGHTA and FQGNSA. CDR3 size: 12 residues. V lost 1 base, J lost 12 bases, and 10 bases lay in between. CDR3 residues: CASSLDREAQFF. The CDR3 nucleotides read TGTGCCAGCAGCTTAGACAGGGAAGCGCAGTTCTTC. The full variable domain, with the rest looked up from reference TRBV7-2 and TRBJ2-1, is GAGVSQSPSNKVTEKGKDVELRCDPISGHTALYWYRQSLGQGLEFLIYFQGNSAPDKSGLPSDRFSAERTGGSVSTLTIQRTQQEDSAVYLCASSLDREAQFFGPGTRLTVL.

The chain recombines TRBV24-1 with TRBJ2-7; no definite D call. Germline lookup yields CDR1 KGHDR and CDR2 SFDVKD. The CDR3 is 14 residues long. The V and J ends lost 4 bases and 6 bases respectively, with 15 bases between them. The CDR3 region is CATSDRLGTAEQYF. In DNA, the CDR3 is TGTGCCACCAGTGACAGACTGGGTACGGCCGAGCAGTACTTC.

This clone showed up just once. The chain uses TRBV4-3 and TRBJ1-2, with a possible D match to TRBD1 (5 bases). The CDR3 sequence is 15 residues long. Germline V gene lookup returns CDR1 LGHNA and CDR2 YSLEER. Trimming stripped 0 bases from V and 4 bases from J, with 12 bases between. In nucleotides, the CDR3 is TGCGCCAGCAGCCAAGATAAAGGTCAGGGCTATGGCTACACCTTC. Its protein product is CASSQDKGQGYGYTF.

As DNA, the CDR3 is TGTGCCAGCAGCTTAGAAGAGGGCGGGCGAGCTTTCTTT. The encoded protein is CASSLEEGGRAFF. The chain has TRBV7-9 and TRBJ1-1; D remains unclear. The CDR3 runs to 13 residues. CDR1 is SEHNR, CDR2 FQNEAQ, per germline (reference sequence). With 1 base removed from V and 10 bases from J, the gap between germline ends came to 13 bases.

The chain uses TRBV13 and TRBJ2-4, with D maybe TRBD1 (5 bases). The CDR3 runs to 14 residues. The germline gives CDR1 PRHDT, CDR2 FYEKMQ (reference sequence). Trimming stripped 5 bases from V and 3 bases from J, with 11 bases between. This CDR3 is CASSMTVFKNIQYF. DNA for the CDR3: TGTGCCAGCAGCATGACAGTATTCAAAAACATTCAGTACTTC.

The V gene is TRBV10-3, the J gene TRBJ1-1; D gene unclear. V lost 6 bases and J 5 bases, leaving 19 bases between the germline ends. Germline V CDR1 and CDR2: ENHRY, SYGVKD. The CDR3 sequence is 15 residues long. The CDR3 DNA follows: TGTGCCATCAGCGAACCGGGGAGGGTAGGTACTGAAGCTTTCTTT. Its protein is CAISEPGRVGTEAFF.

The chain employs TRBV15 and TRBJ2-7; TRBD1 agrees at 8 bases. With 5 bases clipped from V and 1 base from J, the junction kept 7 bases outside the gene matches. The CDR3 covers 15 residues. Germline values: CDR1 LNHNV, CDR2 YYDKDF (reference sequence). The CDR3 DNA reads as TGTGCCACCAGCGGACAGGGCGGGCCTTCCTACGAGCAGTACTTC. Translated, it gives CATSGQGGPSYEQYF.

V and J are TRBV9 and TRBJ2-1; 8 bases fit TRBD1. The CDR3 spans 15 residues. The V gene end was trimmed by 7 bases and the J gene end by 4 bases; junction bases not matched to a gene: 10. Per the germline V gene, CDR1 is SGDLS and CDR2 is YYNGEE. CDR3: CASGGQVYAYNEQFF. CDR3 coding DNA: TGTGCCAGCGGGGGACAGGTGTACGCTTACAATGAGCAGTTCTTC. Full variable domain (rest looked up from reference TRBV9 and TRBJ2-1): DSGVTQTPKHLITATGQRVTLRCSPRSGDLSVYWYQQSLDQGLQFLIQYYNGEERAKGNILERFSAQQFPDLHSELNLSSLELGDSALYFCASGGQVYAYNEQFFGPGTRLTVL.

The chain combines TRBV5-1 with TRBJ1-3; 7 bases map to TRBD1. CDR1 is SGHRS and CDR2 is YFSETQ in the germline V gene. The CDR3 sequence is 14 residues long. Trimming took 3 bases from V and 4 from J; bases not matched to a gene: 4. In nucleotides, the CDR3 is TGCGCCAGCAGCTCACAGGGGTTCGGAAACACCATATATTTT. This encodes CASSSQGFGNTIYF.

This clone has just one count. The V call is TRBV10-3, the J call TRBJ2-1; possible D gene TRBD1, 6 bases. This CDR3 comprises 15 residues. CDR1 is ENHRY, CDR2 SYGVKD, per germline. Trimming shortened V by 7 bases and J by 9 bases, and 22 bases separated the two germline ends. The CDR3 region has the DNA TGTGCCATCACCGAGGGGGACGTTAGGGTGGGTGAGCAGTTCTTC. Amino acid sequence: CAITEGDVRVGEQFF.

The genes are TRBV5-1 and TRBJ1-4; 8 nucleotides align to TRBD1. CDR1 is SGHRS, CDR2 YFSETQ, per germline. V was clipped by 1 base and J by 6 bases; unmatched bases: 8. This CDR3 comprises 16 residues. CDR3 protein: CASSLSGGGWDEKLFF. CDR3 bases: TGCGCCAGCAGCTTGTCAGGGGGCGGTTGGGATGAAAAACTGTTTTTT.

This clone was observed a few times. The CDR3 region is CASSQAGGTYEQYF. The CDR3 region has the DNA TGCGCCAGCAGCCAAGCGGGGGGCACCTACGAGCAGTACTTC. The V and J genes are TRBV4-1 and TRBJ2-7; tentative D call: TRBD2 (7 bases). V was clipped by 1 base and J by 2 bases, with 9 bases between them. The germline gives CDR1 MGHRA, CDR2 YSYEKL. CDR3 length equals 14 residues.

V is TRBV5-5 and J is TRBJ2-2, with 10 bases lining up with TRBD1. J lost 5 bases, V lost 5 bases, and 9 bases had no gene match. The length of the CDR3 is 16 residues. Germline lookup yields CDR1 SGHKS and CDR2 YYEKEE (reference sequence). CDR3 amino acids: CASSLPGTGVTGELFF. In nucleotides, the CDR3 is TGTGCCAGCAGTTTACCCGGGACAGGGGTGACCGGGGAGCTGTTTTTT. Full variable domain (rest looked up from reference TRBV5-5 and TRBJ2-2): DAGVTQSPTHLIKTRGQQVTLRCSPISGHKSVSWYQQVLGQGPQFIFQYYEKEERGRGNFPDRFSARQFPNYSSELNVNALLLGDSALYLCASSLPGTGVTGELFFGEGSRLTVL.

The rearrangement joins TRBV5-1 to TRBJ2-1, with no clear D. The V gene lost 2 bases and the J gene lost 10 bases, with 7 bases spanning the gap. This CDR3 contains 11 residues. Germline CDR1 and CDR2: SGHRS and YFSETQ. CDR3 protein: CASSFGREQFF. The CDR3 bases are TGCGCCAGCAGCTTTGGTCGGGAGCAGTTCTTC.

The gene calls are TRBV18 and TRBJ1-6; 8 bases line up with TRBD1. Germline-derived CDR1 and CDR2 are KGHSH and LQKENI. V shed 1 base and J 9 bases; nucleotides not matched to a gene: 5. The CDR3 is 15 amino acids. The CDR3 reads CASSPLGQVGSPLHF. The CDR3, as DNA: TGTGCCAGCTCACCACTGGGACAGGTTGGTTCACCCCTCCACTTT.

CDR3 region: CSVRGTKPEKLFF. CDR3 in DNA: TGCAGCGTGCGCGGGACCAAACCGGAAAAACTGTTTTTT. The chain is built from TRBV29-1 and TRBJ1-4; weak D call: TRBD1 (5 bases). CDR1 and CDR2 from the germline V gene are SQVTM and ANQGSEA. Trimming stripped 6 bases from V and 8 bases from J, with 16 bases between. The CDR3 spans 13 residues.

This sequence joins TRBV5-1 and TRBJ1-4; D possibly corresponds to TRBD1 (5 bases). Trimming took 4 bases from V and 3 from J, leaving 13 bases between them. CDR1 is SGHRS and CDR2 is YFSETQ in the germline V gene. The CDR3 has 15 residues. The CDR3 bases are TGCGCCAGCAGCCGGATTAGGGGCTCTAATGAAAAACTGTTTTTT. This translates into CASSRIRGSNEKLFF.

V is TRBV5-1 and J is TRBJ1-5, with 9 bases matching TRBD1. This CDR3 is built from 17 residues. With V trimmed by 4 bases and J by 1 base, 9 bases remained unmatched. CDR1 is SGHRS, CDR2 YFSETQ, per germline. The CDR3 sequence is CASSLNRDRASNQPQHF. CDR3 nucleotide sequence: TGCGCCAGCAGCCTAAACCGGGACAGGGCAAGCAATCAGCCCCAGCATTTT.

CDR3 nucleotide sequence: TGTGCCAGTATCGGTGACAGGGGTGGTTCACCCCTCCACTTT. Its protein product is CASIGDRGGSPLHF. This rearrangement joins TRBV19 to TRBJ1-6, with TRBD1 identical over 8 bases. Germline CDR1 is LNHDA and CDR2 is SQIVND (reference sequence). V gave up 7 bases and J gave up 9 bases; unmatched junction bases: 8. The CDR3 runs to 14 residues.

The chain carries TRBV20-1 and TRBJ2-7, with TRBD2 as a possible D gene (5 bases). Trimming stripped 3 bases from V and 3 bases from J, with 12 bases between. Germline assignment: CDR1 DFQATT and CDR2 SNEGSKA (reference sequence). The CDR3 is 13 amino acids. The CDR3 loop reads CSASRRAHYEQYF. The CDR3 coding sequence is TGCAGTGCTAGTAGGCGGGCTCACTACGAGCAGTACTTC.

The gene calls are TRBV5-4 and TRBJ2-7, with TRBD1 as a possible D gene (6 bases). Germline lookup yields CDR1 SGHNT and CDR2 YYREEE (reference sequence). The CDR3 contains 13 residues. The germline V and J ends were trimmed by 10 bases and 2 bases, with 16 bases remaining between them. The CDR3 DNA reads TGTGCCGGGCAGGGGACCCCTCCCTACGAGCAGTACTTC. Its translation: CAGQGTPPYEQYF.

This CDR3 reads CASSRLGTGDNEQFF. The DNA for the CDR3 is TGTGCCAGCAGCCGGTTAGGGACAGGGGACAATGAGCAGTTCTTC. V is TRBV3-1 (or the pseudogene TRBV3-2) and J is TRBJ2-1; TRBD1 agrees at 10 bases. V dropped 4 bases and J dropped 5; count of bases not matched to a gene: 5. CDR1 and CDR2 (germline): LGHDT, YNNKEL (reference sequence). The CDR3 has 15 amino acids.

This clone is deemed medium-sized. This sequence joins TRBV6-5 and TRBJ2-2; tentatively, D is TRBD1 (6 bases). This CDR3 contains 14 residues. Trimming removed 4 bases from V and 4 bases from J, with 10 bases in between. Looked up from germline, CDR1 is MNHEY and CDR2 is SVGAGI. For the CDR3, the DNA is TGTGCCAGCAGTTCAGGGGCCAGCACCGGGGAGCTGTTTTTT. This codes for CASSSGASTGELFF.

This clone has a single count. V is TRBV5-4 and J is TRBJ2-2, with 8 bases that match TRBD2. The junction had 9 bases not matched to a gene; V was cut back by 10 bases and J by 4 bases. Germline CDR1 is SGHNT and CDR2 is YYREEE (reference sequence). The CDR3 contains 14 residues. In nucleotides, the CDR3 is TGTGCCTACGCGGAGCGGGGGCGCACCGGGGAGCTGTTTTTT. Translation gives CAYAERGRTGELFF.

This rearrangement joins TRBV5-1 to TRBJ1-2; D is undetermined. The CDR3 loop spans 14 amino acids. The germline V and J ends were trimmed by 0 bases and 3 bases, with 9 bases remaining between them. Germline V CDR1 and CDR2: SGHRS, YFSETQ. CDR3 in DNA: TGCGCCAGCAGCTTGGAACAGAAATACTATGGCTACACCTTC. Protein sequence: CASSLEQKYYGYTF.

The V and J genes are TRBV12-3 or TRBV12-4 and TRBJ2-1; 7 nucleotides align to TRBD2. Losses at the gene ends were 6 bases for V and 9 bases for J; bases not matched to a gene: 8. This CDR3 has 13 residues. In nucleotides, the CDR3 is TGTGCCAGCAGAATCAACGGGGGGATTGAGCAGTTCTTC. Translation gives CASRINGGIEQFF.